The 7 T cell receptor beta chains in this list originate from one sample, sequenced in a study of shared clonotypes between healthy human individuals. The table came from immunoSEQ multiplex PCR; TCRdb's copy has only in-frame clones and leaves some out. The sample lists 1 million to 1.3 million clones, about 80% occurring once. Sequenced input: memory CD4+ T cells from PBMCs. Subset given: CD45RA-negative fraction. These receptors all come from a man aged 18 to 29 in good health. Some clones in this sample may be carry-over from other donors' samples.

This clone was observed once. This chain connects TRBV28 to TRBJ1-4; D might be TRBD1 (5 bases). The CDR3 has 13 amino acids. Germline V gene sequence: CDR1 MDHEN, CDR2 SYDVKM. Trimming took 9 bases from V and 7 from J, leaving 15 bases between them. This CDR3 reads CASRKERGEKLFF. The CDR3 DNA reads TGTGCCAGTCGTAAGGAAAGGGGTGAAAAACTGTTTTTT.

The chain carries TRBV6-1 and TRBJ1-2; a weak D match, TRBD1 (5 bases). Germline V gives CDR1 MNHNS, CDR2 SASEGT. V lost 0 bases to trimming and J lost 7 bases, with 18 bases between them. The CDR3 consists of 16 residues. The DNA of the CDR3 is TGTGCCAGCAGTGAAGCCGGGGCAGGGTTAGTGCGTGGCTACACCTTC. Its translation: CASSEAGAGLVRGYTF.

The chain uses TRBV30 and TRBJ2-5; 9 nucleotides match TRBD2. The CDR3 runs 16 residues. CDR1 GTSNPN and CDR2 SVGIG come from the germline V gene (reference sequence). V lost 0 bases to trimming and J lost 5 bases; unmatched junction nucleotides: 10. The CDR3 DNA reads as TGTGCCTGGAGTGTACTTCGCGGGAGGGAGGACGAGACCCAGTACTTC. This gives the protein CAWSVLRGREDETQYF.

V and J are TRBV7-9 and TRBJ1-2; TRBD1 might be the D (5 bases). Germline V lookup: CDR1 SEHNR, CDR2 FQNEAQ (reference sequence). Trimming pared 5 bases from V and 2 bases from J, leaving 15 bases between. The CDR3 totals 15 residues. The CDR3 loop is CASSGIAGPNYGYTF. The CDR3, as DNA: TGTGCCAGCAGCGGGATTGCGGGACCCAACTATGGCTACACCTTC.

This clone was detected ten times or more. The identical CDR3 is also encoded by other nucleotide sequences in the sample. The V and J genes are TRBV30 and TRBJ2-4; D unresolved. The ends were cut back, 2 bases at V and 6 bases at J, with 5 bases in the middle. Germline V lookup: CDR1 GTSNPN, CDR2 SVGIG (reference sequence). This CDR3 has 11 amino acids. The CDR3 reads CAWSWGNIQYF. DNA for the CDR3: TGTGCCTGGAGTTGGGGAAACATTCAGTACTTC.

The chain combines TRBV6-1 with TRBJ1-4, with D perhaps TRBD1 (5 bases). Trimming cost V 4 bases and J 7 bases, with 16 bases left between them. The CDR3 consists of 15 residues. In germline, CDR1 is MNHNS, CDR2 SASEGT. CDR3 residues: CASSATGLESEKLFF. The CDR3 DNA is TGTGCCAGCAGTGCAACGGGACTCGAAAGTGAAAAACTGTTTTTT.

This clone was seen a handful of times. This CDR3 is also generated by other DNA sequences in the sample. This sequence joins TRBV28 and TRBJ1-1; D not certain. CDR1 MDHEN and CDR2 SYDVKM come from the germline V gene. CDR3 length equals 13 residues. V lost 1 base and J lost 3, with 6 bases in between. The CDR3 DNA follows: TGTGCCAGCAGTTTATTAGTCTACACTGAAGCTTTCTTT. Amino acid sequence: CASSLLVYTEAFF.